This is a list of T cell receptor beta chains from one sample in a study of blood T cell repertoires in COVID-19. This table comes from immunoSEQ multiplex PCR, and its TCRdb copy is limited to in-frame clones, with some not included. The table records about 330,000 clones, 70% to 90% of them present only once. Sequencing was performed on PBMCs or T cells enriched from blood (not recorded which). These receptors were collected from a woman aged 25-40 years who had recovered from COVID-19. Both conserved end residues are part of each CDR3. A D gene is named only where the DNA matches it firmly. Clone size is shown for a subset of rows, as once, few, many or a class of expanded clone.

CDR3	DNA	size	D	J	V
CASTPPTGIYGYTF	TGTGCCAGCACCCCCCCGACAGGGATCTATGGCTACACCTTC	-	TRBD1	TRBJ1-2	TRBV6-5
CASSLAGEQYF	TGTGCCAGCAGCTTAGCAGGCGAGCAGTACTTC	-	-	TRBJ2-7	TRBV11-2
CASSVASLGRGTEAFF	TGTGCCAGCAGCGTCGCATCCTTGGGGCGAGGCACTGAAGCTTTCTTT	-	-	TRBJ1-1	TRBV9
CASSLELRGTSYNEQFF	TGCGCCAGCAGCTTGGAACTGCGGGGCACTTCCTACAATGAGCAGTTCTTC	-	-	TRBJ2-1	TRBV5-1
CSVLAGPGELFF	TGCAGCGTTCTAGCAGGCCCCGGGGAGCTGTTTTTT	-	-	TRBJ2-2	TRBV29-1
CASSSRQAGGYEQYF	TGCGCCAGCAGCTCCAGACAGGCGGGGGGGTACGAGCAGTACTTC	-	TRBD2	TRBJ2-7	TRBV5-1
CASSPMDRANYGYTF	TGTGCCAGCTCACCCATGGACAGAGCTAACTATGGCTACACCTTC	few	-	TRBJ1-2	TRBV18
CASRGTGYGQPQHF	TGTGCCAGCAGGGGGACAGGGTACGGTCAGCCCCAGCATTTT	-	TRBD1	TRBJ1-5	TRBV2
CASSEALRVGKLDF	TGTGCCAGCAGTGAAGCGCTCAGGGTGGGAAAGTTGGACTTC	once	-	TRBJ2-7	TRBV2
CASSADKFGYTF	TGTGCCAGCAGCGCCGACAAGTTTGGCTACACCTTC	few	-	TRBJ1-2	TRBV5-4
CASTRSTQSTDTQYF	TGTGCCAGCACCCGATCGACACAAAGCACAGATACGCAGTATTTT	-	-	TRBJ2-3	TRBV6-5
CAIRGQYEQYF	TGTGCCATCAGGGGACAATACGAGCAGTACTTC	-	-	TRBJ2-7	TRBV10-3
CASSQEGQVNTGELFF	TGCGCCAGCAGCCAGGAGGGACAGGTGAACACCGGGGAGCTGTTTTTT	-	TRBD1	TRBJ2-2	TRBV4-3
CASSLTGTNTEAFF	TGTGCCAGCAGCTTAACAGGGACGAACACTGAAGCTTTCTTT	few	-	TRBJ1-1	TRBV5-6
CASSFGTSPEAFF	TGTGCCAGCAGCTTTGGGACAAGTCCTGAAGCTTTCTTT	-	-	TRBJ1-1	TRBV7-9
CATSTYKGAGARQPQHF	TGTGCCACCAGCACCTACAAGGGGGCAGGGGCGCGTCAGCCCCAGCATTTT	few	TRBD1	TRBJ1-5	TRBV15
CASSLPGNEQFF	TGCGCCAGCAGCTTGCCAGGGAACGAGCAGTTCTTC	-	-	TRBJ2-1	TRBV5-1
CASSTDRGNTIYF	TGTGCCAGTAGCACAGACAGGGGTAACACCATATATTTT	-	TRBD1	TRBJ1-3	TRBV19
CASSEAGGRGDYGYTF	TGTGCCAGCAGTGAAGCAGGCGGCAGGGGAGACTATGGCTACACCTTC	-	-	TRBJ1-2	TRBV2
CASSLSGGSGTPLEQYF	TGTGCCAGCAGTTTATCGGGGGGGAGCGGGACTCCTCTCGAGCAGTACTTC	-	TRBD2	TRBJ2-7	TRBV27
CASSQDRQETQYF	TGTGCCAGCAGCCAAGACAGACAAGAGACCCAGTACTTC	-	-	TRBJ2-5	TRBV7-2
CASRRTNGQPQHF	TGTGCCAGCAGGAGGACAAACGGTCAGCCCCAGCATTTT	-	-	TRBJ1-5	TRBV6-5
CASSAPGHLEAFF	TGCGCCAGCAGCGCACCGGGACACCTTGAAGCTTTCTTT	-	-	TRBJ1-1	TRBV5-1
CASSSGTGSSYNSPLHF	TGTGCCAGCAGCTCCGGGACAGGGAGCTCCTATAATTCACCCCTCCACTTT	-	TRBD1	TRBJ1-6	TRBV5-5
CASSFEGVTTQYF	TGTGCCAGCAGTTTCGAGGGTGTAACTACGCAGTATTTT	-	-	TRBJ2-3	TRBV27
CASSLARAQGWNTEAFF	TGTGCCAGCAGCTTGGCCAGGGCGCAGGGGTGGAATACTGAAGCTTTCTTT	-	-	TRBJ1-1	TRBV7-8
CASSLVRFSYSNQPQHF	TGTGCCAGCAGCTTAGTCCGTTTCTCTTATAGCAATCAGCCCCAGCATTTT	-	-	TRBJ1-5	TRBV7-8
CASSPTDSNYGYTF	TGCGCCAGCAGCCCGACAGATTCTAACTATGGCTACACCTTC	-	-	TRBJ1-2	TRBV5-1
CASSKQDPGGSPLHF	TGTGCCAGCAGTAAACAGGACCCGGGGGGGTCACCCCTCCACTTT	few	-	TRBJ1-6	TRBV6-5
CAWSVGAGYGYTF	TGTGCCTGGAGTGTAGGGGCCGGCTATGGCTACACCTTC	-	-	TRBJ1-2	TRBV30
CASSAGGGGNGAFF	TGTGCCAGCAGCGCCGGAGGGGGCGGTAACGGAGCTTTCTTT	-	TRBD1	TRBJ1-1	TRBV9
CASRETGVAGELFF	TGTGCCAGCAGGGAGACAGGGGTGGCCGGGGAGCTGTTTTTT	few	TRBD1	TRBJ2-2	TRBV6-5
CASSLALGESGGAQHF	TGTGCCAGCAGCTTAGCGTTGGGCGAATCGGGAGGGGCCCAGCATTTT	-	-	TRBJ1-5	TRBV7-2
CASSRTSGGETQYF	TGTGCCAGCAGTAGGACTAGCGGGGGAGAGACCCAGTACTTC	-	TRBD2	TRBJ2-5	TRBV6-1
CASSPRDRDYGYTF	TGTGCCAGTAGCCCCCGGGACAGGGACTATGGCTACACCTTC	-	TRBD1	TRBJ1-2	TRBV19
CASSAWDNTDTQYF	TGTGCCAGTAGTGCCTGGGACAACACAGATACGCAGTATTTT	-	-	TRBJ2-3	TRBV19
CASSFPTGTGDRGYGYTF	TGTGCCAGCAGCTTCCCCACAGGGACAGGGGATAGGGGGTATGGCTACACCTTC	-	TRBD1	TRBJ1-2	TRBV7-6
CASSQGLGGGYEQYF	TGTGCCAGCAGCCAAGGACTGGGGGGAGGCTACGAGCAGTACTTC	few	-	TRBJ2-7	TRBV14
CAWSGGRGYGYTF	TGTGCCTGGAGTGGGGGGCGAGGCTATGGCTACACCTTC	-	-	TRBJ1-2	TRBV30
CASSQERISGNTIYF	TGTGCCAGCAGCCAGGAGCGGATCTCTGGAAACACCATATATTTT	-	-	TRBJ1-3	TRBV3-1/TRBV3-2
CASSYSGTGLSGPGELFF	TGTGCCAGCAGTTACAGTGGGACAGGGTTATCGGGCCCCGGGGAGCTGTTTTTT	-	TRBD1	TRBJ2-2	TRBV6-2/TRBV6-3
CASSLADSYNEQFF	TGTGCCAGCAGTCTAGCGGACTCCTACAATGAGCAGTTCTTC	-	TRBD2	TRBJ2-1	TRBV2
CASRLTGGPNVLTF	TGTGCCAGTAGGCTTACAGGGGGTCCCAACGTCCTGACTTTC	-	TRBD1	TRBJ2-6	TRBV19